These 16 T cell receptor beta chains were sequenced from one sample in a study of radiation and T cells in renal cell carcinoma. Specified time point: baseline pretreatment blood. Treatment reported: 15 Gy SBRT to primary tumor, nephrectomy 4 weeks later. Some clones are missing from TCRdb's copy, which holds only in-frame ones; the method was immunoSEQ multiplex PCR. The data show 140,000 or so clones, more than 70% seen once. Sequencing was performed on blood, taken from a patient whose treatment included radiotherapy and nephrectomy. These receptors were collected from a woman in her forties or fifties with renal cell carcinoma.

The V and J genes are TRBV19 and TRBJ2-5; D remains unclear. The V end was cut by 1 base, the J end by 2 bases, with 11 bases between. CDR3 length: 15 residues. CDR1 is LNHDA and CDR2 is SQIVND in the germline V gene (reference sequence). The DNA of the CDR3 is TGTGCCAGTAGTATAGGGTTCGGGTTGCAAGAGACCCAGTACTTC. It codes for CASSIGFGLQETQYF.

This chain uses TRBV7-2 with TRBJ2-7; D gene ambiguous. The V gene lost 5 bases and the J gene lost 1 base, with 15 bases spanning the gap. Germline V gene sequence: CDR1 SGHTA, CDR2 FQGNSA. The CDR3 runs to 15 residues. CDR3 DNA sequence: TGTGCCAGCAGCCACGACGTCCAAAGGTCCTACGAGCAGTACTTC. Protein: CASSHDVQRSYEQYF.

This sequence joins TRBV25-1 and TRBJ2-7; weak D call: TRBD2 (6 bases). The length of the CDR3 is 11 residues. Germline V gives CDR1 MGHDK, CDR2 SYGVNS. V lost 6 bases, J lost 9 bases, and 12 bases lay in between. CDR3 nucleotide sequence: TGTGCCAGCAGCTGGCTCGGGGGGCAGTACTTC. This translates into CASSWLGGQYF.

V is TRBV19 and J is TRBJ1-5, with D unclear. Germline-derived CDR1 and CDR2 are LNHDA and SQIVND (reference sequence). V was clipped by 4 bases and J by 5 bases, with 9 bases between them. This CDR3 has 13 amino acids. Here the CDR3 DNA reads TGTGCCAGTAGTAAGTCCCCCGATCAGCCCCAGCATTTT. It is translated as CASSKSPDQPQHF.

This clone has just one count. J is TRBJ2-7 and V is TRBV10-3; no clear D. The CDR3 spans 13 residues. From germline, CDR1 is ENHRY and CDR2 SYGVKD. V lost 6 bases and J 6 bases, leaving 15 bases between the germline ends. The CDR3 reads CAISEEVRREQYF. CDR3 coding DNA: TGTGCCATCAGCGAGGAAGTTCGTCGCGAGCAGTACTTC.

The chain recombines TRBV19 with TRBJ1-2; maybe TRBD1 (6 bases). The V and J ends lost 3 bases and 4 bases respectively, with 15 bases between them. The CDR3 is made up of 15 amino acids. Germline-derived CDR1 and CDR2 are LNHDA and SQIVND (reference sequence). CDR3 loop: CASSISPGAGYGYTF. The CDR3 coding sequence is TGTGCCAGTAGTATCTCTCCAGGGGCAGGCTATGGCTACACCTTC.

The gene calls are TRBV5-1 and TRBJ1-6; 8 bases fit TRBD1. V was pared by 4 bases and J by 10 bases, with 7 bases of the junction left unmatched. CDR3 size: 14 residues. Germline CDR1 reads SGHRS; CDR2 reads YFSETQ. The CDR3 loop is CASSLEQGASPLHF. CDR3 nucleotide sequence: TGCGCCAGCAGCCTGGAGCAGGGGGCATCACCCCTCCACTTT.

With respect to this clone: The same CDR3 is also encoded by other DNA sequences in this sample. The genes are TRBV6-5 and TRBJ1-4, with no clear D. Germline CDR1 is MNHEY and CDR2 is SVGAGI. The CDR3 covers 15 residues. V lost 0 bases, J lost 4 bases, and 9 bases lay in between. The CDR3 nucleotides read TGTGCCAGCAGTTACTCGACGGCCAGTAATGAAAAACTGTTTTTT. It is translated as CASSYSTASNEKLFF.

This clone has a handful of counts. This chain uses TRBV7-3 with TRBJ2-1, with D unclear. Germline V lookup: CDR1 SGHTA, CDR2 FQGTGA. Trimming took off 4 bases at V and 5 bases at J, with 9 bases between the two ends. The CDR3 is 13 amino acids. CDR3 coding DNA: TGTGCCAGCAGCTACCCGGCCAACAATGAGCAGTTCTTC. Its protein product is CASSYPANNEQFF.

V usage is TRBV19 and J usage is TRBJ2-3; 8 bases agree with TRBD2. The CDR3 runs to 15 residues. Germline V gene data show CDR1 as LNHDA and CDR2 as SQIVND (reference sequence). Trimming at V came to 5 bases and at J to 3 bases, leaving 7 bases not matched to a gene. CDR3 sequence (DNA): TGTGCCAGTAGTCGGCGGGGGGTCGAGACAGATACGCAGTATTTT. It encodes CASSRRGVETDTQYF.

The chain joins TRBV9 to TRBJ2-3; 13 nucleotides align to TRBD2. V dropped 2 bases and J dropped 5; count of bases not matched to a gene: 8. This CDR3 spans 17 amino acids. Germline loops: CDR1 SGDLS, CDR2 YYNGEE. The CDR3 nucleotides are TGTGCCAGCAGCGTTACTAGCGGGGGGGCCTTGGGAGATACGCAGTATTTT. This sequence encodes CASSVTSGGALGDTQYF.

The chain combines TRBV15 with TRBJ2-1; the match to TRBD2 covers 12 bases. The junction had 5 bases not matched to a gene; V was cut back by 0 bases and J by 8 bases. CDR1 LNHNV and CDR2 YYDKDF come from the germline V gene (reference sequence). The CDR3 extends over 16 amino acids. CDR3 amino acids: CATSRDKASGGDEQFF. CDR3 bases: TGTGCCACCAGCAGAGATAAGGCTAGCGGGGGGGATGAGCAGTTCTTC.

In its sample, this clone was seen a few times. The CDR3 region is CASSSRLAGFPNTGELFF. CDR3 sequence (DNA): TGTGCCAGCAGCTCCAGACTAGCGGGATTCCCTAACACCGGGGAGCTGTTTTTT. V and J are TRBV13 and TRBJ2-2; 11 positions match TRBD2. The V gene end was trimmed by 4 bases and the J gene end by 2 bases; junction bases not matched to a gene: 9. Germline lookup yields CDR1 PRHDT and CDR2 FYEKMQ (reference sequence). The CDR3 has 18 amino acids.

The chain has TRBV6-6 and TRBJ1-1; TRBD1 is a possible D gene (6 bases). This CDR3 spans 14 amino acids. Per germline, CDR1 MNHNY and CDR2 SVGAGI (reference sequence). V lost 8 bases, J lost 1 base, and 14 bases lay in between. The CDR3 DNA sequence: TGTGCCAGCCTCCCGGGGGCGAGGAACACTGAAGCTTTCTTT. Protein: CASLPGARNTEAFF.

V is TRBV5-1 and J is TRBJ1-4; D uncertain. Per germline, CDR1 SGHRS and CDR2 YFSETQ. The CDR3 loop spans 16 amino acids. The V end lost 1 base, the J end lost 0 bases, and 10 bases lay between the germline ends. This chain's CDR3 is CASSLSLLATNEKLFF. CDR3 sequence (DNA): TGCGCCAGCAGCTTGAGTTTATTGGCAACTAATGAAAAACTGTTTTTT.

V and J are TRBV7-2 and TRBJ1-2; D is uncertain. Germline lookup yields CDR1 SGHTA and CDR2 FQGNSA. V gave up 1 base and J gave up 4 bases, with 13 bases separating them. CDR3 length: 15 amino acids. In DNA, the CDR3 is TGTGCCAGCAGCTTAGTTGGATTTGCTAGCTATGGCTACACCTTC. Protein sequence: CASSLVGFASYGYTF.